Shown below are 2 T cell receptor beta chains from a single sample sequenced in a study of blood T cell repertoires in COVID-19. Sequencing used immunoSEQ multiplex PCR; TCRdb keeps in-frame clones, though not all of them. The sample shows some 120,000 clones, 77% of them seen only once. The source material was peripheral blood. Source of these receptors: an older man with acute or convalescent COVID-19.

This clone appeared a single time. The chain joins TRBV2 to TRBJ1-4; TRBD1 matches at 9 bases. V dropped 2 bases and J dropped 8; count of bases not matched to a gene: 6. Germline lookup yields CDR1 SNHLY and CDR2 FYNNEI. CDR3 size: 15 residues. The CDR3 nucleotides are TGTGCCAGCAGTGAAAATACAGGGGGCGACGAAAAACTGTTTTTT. Encoded protein: CASSENTGGDEKLFF. Supplemented by reference TRBV2 and TRBJ1-4, the full variable domain reads EPEVTQTPSHQVTQMGQEVILRCVPISNHLYFYWYRQILGQKVEFLVSFYNNEISEKSEIFDDQFSVERPDGSNFTLKIRSTKLEDSAMYFCASSENTGGDEKLFFGSGTQLSVL.

The chain joins TRBV5-4 to TRBJ1-1, with D perhaps matching TRBD1 (5 bases). V was cut by 0 bases and J by 3 bases, with 9 bases left in between. This CDR3 has 14 amino acids. The V gene's germline CDR1 is SGHNT and CDR2 YYREEE (reference sequence). The CDR3 sequence is CASSLGRGYTEAFF. The DNA for the CDR3 is TGTGCCAGCAGCTTGGGCCGGGGGTACACTGAAGCTTTCTTT.